This T cell receptor (beta chain) was identified during a study of blood T cell repertoires in COVID-19. Overall study context: Some COVID-19 samples were acute and others convalescent; all came from the United States, Italy and Spain.

TCRdb's table, derived via immunoSEQ multiplex PCR, lists solely in-frame clones and lacks some. The repertoire holds more than 150,000 clones, with 70% to 90% as singletons. Germline V lookup: CDR1 SEHNR, CDR2 FQNEAQ (reference sequence). The CDR3 runs to 16 residues. V was trimmed by 1 base and J by 0 bases, leaving 11 bases between them. Sequencing input: peripheral blood. The chain employs TRBV7-9 and TRBJ2-3; unclear D gene. This sequence was found in a man aged 55-75 years with acute or convalescent COVID-19. Here the CDR3 reads CASSLELLRSTDTQYF. The CDR3 DNA sequence: TGTGCCAGCAGCTTAGAACTGTTGCGGAGCACAGATACGCAGTATTTT.